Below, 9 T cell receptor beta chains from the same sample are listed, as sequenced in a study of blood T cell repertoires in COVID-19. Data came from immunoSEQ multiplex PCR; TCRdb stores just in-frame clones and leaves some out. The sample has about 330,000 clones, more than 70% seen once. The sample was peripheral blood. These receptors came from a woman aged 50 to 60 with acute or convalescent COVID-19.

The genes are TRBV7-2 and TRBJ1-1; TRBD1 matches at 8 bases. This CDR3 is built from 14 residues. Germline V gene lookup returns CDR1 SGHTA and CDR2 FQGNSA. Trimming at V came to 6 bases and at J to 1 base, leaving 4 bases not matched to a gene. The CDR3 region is CASRPGGANTEAFF. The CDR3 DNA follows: TGTGCCAGCAGGCCAGGGGGCGCGAACACTGAAGCTTTCTTT.

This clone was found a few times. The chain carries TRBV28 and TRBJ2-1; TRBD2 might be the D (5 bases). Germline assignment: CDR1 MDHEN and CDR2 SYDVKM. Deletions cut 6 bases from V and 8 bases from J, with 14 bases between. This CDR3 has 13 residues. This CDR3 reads CASSPGIQHEQFF. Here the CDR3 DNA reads TGTGCCAGCAGCCCCGGGATCCAGCATGAGCAGTTCTTC.

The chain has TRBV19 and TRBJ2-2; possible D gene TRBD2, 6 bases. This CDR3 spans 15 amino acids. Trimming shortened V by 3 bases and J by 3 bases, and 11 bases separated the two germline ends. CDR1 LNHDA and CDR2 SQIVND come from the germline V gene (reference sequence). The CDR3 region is CASSMLAPYTGELFF. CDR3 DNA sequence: TGTGCCAGTAGTATGCTAGCGCCTTACACCGGGGAGCTGTTTTTT.

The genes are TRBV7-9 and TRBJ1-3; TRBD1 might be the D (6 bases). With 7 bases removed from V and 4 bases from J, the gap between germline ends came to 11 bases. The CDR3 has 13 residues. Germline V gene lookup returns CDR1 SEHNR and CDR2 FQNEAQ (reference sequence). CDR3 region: CASKTGFGNTIYF. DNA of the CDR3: TGTGCCAGCAAAACAGGGTTCGGAAACACCATATATTTT. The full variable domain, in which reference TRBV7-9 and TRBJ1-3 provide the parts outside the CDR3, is DTGVSQNPRHKITKRGQNVTFRCDPISEHNRLYWYRQTLGQGPEFLTYFQNEAQLEKSRLLSDRFSAERPKGSFSTLEIQRTEQGDSAMYLCASKTGFGNTIYFGEGSWLTVV.

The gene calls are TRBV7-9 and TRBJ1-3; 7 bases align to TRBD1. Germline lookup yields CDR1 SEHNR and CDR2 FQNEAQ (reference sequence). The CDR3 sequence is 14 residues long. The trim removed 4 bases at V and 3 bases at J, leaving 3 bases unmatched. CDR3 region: CASSSGTVGNTIYF. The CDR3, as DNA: TGTGCCAGCAGCTCCGGGACAGTTGGAAACACCATATATTTT.

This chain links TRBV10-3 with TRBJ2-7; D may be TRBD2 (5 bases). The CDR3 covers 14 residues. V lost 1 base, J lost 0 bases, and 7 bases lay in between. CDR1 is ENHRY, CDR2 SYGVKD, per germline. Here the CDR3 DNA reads TGTGCCATCAGTGAGTATACTAGCTCCTACGAGCAGTACTTC. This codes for CAISEYTSSYEQYF.

CDR3 amino acids: CASSEEVSGRAFETQYF. The CDR3 nucleotides read TGTGCCAGCAGTGAAGAGGTTAGCGGGAGGGCCTTTGAGACCCAGTACTTC. This chain links TRBV6-1 with TRBJ2-5; 11 nucleotides align to TRBD2. Germline V lookup: CDR1 MNHNS, CDR2 SASEGT. The CDR3 runs 17 residues. The junction had 9 bases not matched to a gene; V was cut back by 1 base and J by 5 bases.

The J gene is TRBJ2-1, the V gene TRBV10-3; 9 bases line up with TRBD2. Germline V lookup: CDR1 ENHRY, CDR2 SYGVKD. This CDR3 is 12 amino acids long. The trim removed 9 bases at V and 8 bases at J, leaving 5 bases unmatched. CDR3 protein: CAIAGGSYEQFF. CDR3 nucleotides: TGTGCCATAGCGGGAGGAAGCTATGAGCAGTTCTTC.

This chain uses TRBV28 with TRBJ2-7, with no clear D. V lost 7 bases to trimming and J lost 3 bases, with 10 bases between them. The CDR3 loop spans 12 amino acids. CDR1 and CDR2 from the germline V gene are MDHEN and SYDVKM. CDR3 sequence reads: CASTRGGYEQYF. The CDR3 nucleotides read TGTGCCAGCACGCGCGGTGGCTACGAGCAGTACTTC.